These T cell receptor beta chains were read from a single sample in a study of cytomegalovirus exposure and HLA in healthy donors. The method was immunoSEQ multiplex PCR; TCRdb's version includes in-frame clones alone and lacks a portion of them. Here the sample spans 55,000 to 65,000 clones, approximately 80% being singletons. Material: PBMCs. The receptors were gathered from a male donor in good health and CMV-seronegative. The CDR3 runs from the conserved cysteine through the conserved F or W. The D gene is left open where the match is weak. Where a row states a size, it is once, few, many or the class of an expanded clone; other rows omit it.

D: -
size: -
V: TRBV7-9
J: TRBJ1-2
DNA: TGTGCCAGCAGCTTATCAGGAAAAGCTAACTATGGCTACACCTTC
CDR3: CASSLSGKANYGYTF

D: -
size: -
V: TRBV11-1
J: TRBJ2-5
DNA: TGTGCCAGCAGCTTACGGGATTACCAAGAGACCCAGTACTTC
CDR3: CASSLRDYQETQYF

D: -
size: -
V: TRBV29-1
J: TRBJ1-1
DNA: TGCAGCGCCCCACCCGTAGGGGGAAACCCTGAAGCTTTCTTT
CDR3: CSAPPVGGNPEAFF

D: TRBD1
size: -
V: TRBV6-1
J: TRBJ1-5
DNA: TGTGCCAGCGGAGCAGGGGGCACGATACAGCCCCAGCATTTT
CDR3: CASGAGGTIQPQHF

D: TRBD2
size: once
V: TRBV5-4
J: TRBJ2-7
DNA: TGTGCCAGCAGCCCCGGGAGGAATTACGAGCAGTACTTC
CDR3: CASSPGRNYEQYF

D: TRBD1
size: -
V: TRBV5-1
J: TRBJ1-1
DNA: TGCGCCAGCAGCTATTCGACAGGGGCGGAAGCTTTCTTT
CDR3: CASSYSTGAEAFF

D: -
size: -
V: TRBV7-7
J: TRBJ1-5
DNA: TGTGCCAGCACCCTGGGAGCGAGGGCGGGTCAGCCCCAGCATTTT
CDR3: CASTLGARAGQPQHF

D: TRBD2
size: -
V: TRBV7-2
J: TRBJ2-5
DNA: TGTGCCAGCAGCTTATCTCCCGGGGGGGGCCAAGAGACCCAGTACTTC
CDR3: CASSLSPGGGQETQYF

D: -
size: -
V: TRBV4-1
J: TRBJ1-2
DNA: TGCGCCAGCAGCCAAGACAGGGGCCGAACTGGCTACACCTTC
CDR3: CASSQDRGRTGYTF

D: TRBD2
size: -
V: TRBV7-3
J: TRBJ2-1
DNA: TGTGCCAGCAGCGCAGCGGGGGGGCTCGGCAATGAGCAGTTCTTC
CDR3: CASSAAGGLGNEQFF

D: TRBD1
size: -
V: TRBV6-1
J: TRBJ1-5
DNA: TGTGCCAGCAGTGGTTGGGGACAGTTTAGCAATCAGCCCCAGCATTTT
CDR3: CASSGWGQFSNQPQHF

D: -
size: few
V: TRBV2
J: TRBJ2-3
DNA: TGTGCCAGCCGCCCCGACGGGACTTCCCGCGGTGATACGCAGTATTTT
CDR3: CASRPDGTSRGDTQYF

D: -
size: -
V: TRBV7-3
J: TRBJ2-2
DNA: TGTGCCAGCAGTCTTGACAGTTACACCGGGGAGCTGTTTTTT
CDR3: CASSLDSYTGELFF

D: TRBD2
size: -
V: TRBV4-3
J: TRBJ2-1
DNA: TGCGCCAGCAGCCACCCGACTAGCGGGGGAGGCAATGAGCAGTTCTTC
CDR3: CASSHPTSGGGNEQFF

D: -
size: few
V: TRBV18
J: TRBJ2-6
DNA: TGTGCCAGCTCACGTAATCCCGGGTCAGGGGCCAACGTCCTGACTTTC
CDR3: CASSRNPGSGANVLTF

D: -
size: -
V: TRBV29-1
J: TRBJ2-7
DNA: TGCAGCGTTGTTTCGATGCACCACGAGCAGTACTTC
CDR3: CSVVSMHHEQYF

D: TRBD1
size: -
V: TRBV19
J: TRBJ2-2
DNA: TGTGCCAGTAGTATTGAGGGGACAGGGTCCGGGGAGCTGTTTTTT
CDR3: CASSIEGTGSGELFF

D: TRBD1
size: -
V: TRBV7-7
J: TRBJ2-5
DNA: TGTGCTAGCGCCCGGACAGGGATGGAGACCCAGTACTTC
CDR3: CASARTGMETQYF

D: TRBD2
size: -
V: TRBV5-1
J: TRBJ2-1
DNA: TGCGCCAGCAGCAACAGCGGGGGGGTTTACAATGAGCAGTTCTTC
CDR3: CASSNSGGVYNEQFF

D: -
size: few
V: TRBV7-7
J: TRBJ2-1
DNA: TGTGCCAGCAGCTTAGCTAGCGCCGGTAGTGAGCAGTTCTTC
CDR3: CASSLASAGSEQFF

D: -
size: -
V: TRBV9
J: TRBJ1-1
DNA: TGTGCCAGCACCCTAGGGGAGGGGATGAACACTGAAGCTTTCTTT
CDR3: CASTLGEGMNTEAFF

D: -
size: -
V: TRBV10-3
J: TRBJ1-2
DNA: TGTGCCATCAATGTACTGGGACCAGGGGACTATGGCTACACCTTC
CDR3: CAINVLGPGDYGYTF

D: -
size: -
V: TRBV30
J: TRBJ2-7
DNA: TGTGCCTGGAACCTCGGAGGCTACGAGCAGTACTTC
CDR3: CAWNLGGYEQYF

D: -
size: once
V: TRBV6-1
J: TRBJ1-2
DNA: TGTGCCAGCAGTGCCAGGGACTCCTCAGGCTACACCTTC
CDR3: CASSARDSSGYTF